Each of the 2 T cell receptor beta chains below was sequenced from the same sample in a study of long-term antiretroviral therapy in people with HIV. Run at survey level, the immunoSEQ assay was version v3.0. Generated by immunoSEQ multiplex PCR, the TCRdb table keeps only in-frame clones and is missing some. The table has some 28,000 clones, approximately 90% seen once; the top ten hold roughly 4%. The specimen comprised unsorted PBMCs, sampled 0.5 years after starting antiretroviral therapy. The receptors stem from a woman aged 18-35 years with HIV.

This clone was counted once. CDR3 region: CASSFRDRGRNEQYF. In nucleotides, the CDR3 is TGTGCCAGCAGTTTCAGGGACAGGGGGCGGAACGAGCAGTACTTC. The chain uses TRBV28 and TRBJ2-7, with 12 nucleotides matching TRBD1. V dropped 3 bases and J dropped 5; count of bases not matched to a gene: 5. From germline, CDR1 is MDHEN and CDR2 SYDVKM. The CDR3 length is 15 residues.

The rearrangement links TRBV28 to TRBJ1-1, with a possible D match to TRBD1 (6 bases). Germline assignment: CDR1 MDHEN and CDR2 SYDVKM. The CDR3 loop spans 12 amino acids. Trimming took 2 bases from V and 11 from J, leaving 12 bases between them. The chain's CDR3 is CASSLGTPGAFF. The CDR3 region has the DNA TGTGCCAGCAGTTTAGGGACACCGGGGGCTTTCTTT. Full variable domain (missing parts from reference TRBV28 and TRBJ1-1): DVKVTQSSRYLVKRTGEKVFLECVQDMDHENMFWYRQDPGLGLRLIYFSYDVKMKEKGDIPEGYSVSREKKERFSLILESASTNQTSMYLCASSLGTPGAFFGQGTRLTVV.